This TCR beta chain was identified during a study of blood T cell repertoires in COVID-19. The trim removed 5 bases at V and 4 bases at J, leaving 16 bases unmatched. There are 17 residues in the CDR3. Germline values: CDR1 LNHNV, CDR2 YYDKDF (reference sequence). The sample holds one count of this clone. Authors' processing steps: Estimation of nucleated cell counts relied on the amplification of reference gene primers. The table came from immunoSEQ multiplex PCR; TCRdb's copy has only in-frame clones and leaves some out. The V and J calls and clone size are taken from that table; D and trimming were inferred from the DNA. The sample carries about 230,000 clones, 75% to 90% recorded once.

The rearrangement uses TRBV15 and TRBJ2-7; 8 nucleotides match TRBD1. This clonotype was obtained from a man aged 40-55 years with acute or convalescent COVID-19. What was sequenced was peripheral blood. The CDR3 DNA reads TGTGCCACCAGCCGACTCTACCCGGGACAGGTCATTTACGAGCAGTACTTC. Translating it yields CATSRLYPGQVIYEQYF. Full variable domain (rest looked up from reference TRBV15 and TRBJ2-7): DAMVIQNPRYQVTQFGKPVTLSCSQTLNHNVMYWYQQKSSQAPKLLFHYYDKDFNNEADTPDNFQSRRPNTSFCFLDIRSPGLGDTAMYLCATSRLYPGQVIYEQYFGPGTRLTVT.